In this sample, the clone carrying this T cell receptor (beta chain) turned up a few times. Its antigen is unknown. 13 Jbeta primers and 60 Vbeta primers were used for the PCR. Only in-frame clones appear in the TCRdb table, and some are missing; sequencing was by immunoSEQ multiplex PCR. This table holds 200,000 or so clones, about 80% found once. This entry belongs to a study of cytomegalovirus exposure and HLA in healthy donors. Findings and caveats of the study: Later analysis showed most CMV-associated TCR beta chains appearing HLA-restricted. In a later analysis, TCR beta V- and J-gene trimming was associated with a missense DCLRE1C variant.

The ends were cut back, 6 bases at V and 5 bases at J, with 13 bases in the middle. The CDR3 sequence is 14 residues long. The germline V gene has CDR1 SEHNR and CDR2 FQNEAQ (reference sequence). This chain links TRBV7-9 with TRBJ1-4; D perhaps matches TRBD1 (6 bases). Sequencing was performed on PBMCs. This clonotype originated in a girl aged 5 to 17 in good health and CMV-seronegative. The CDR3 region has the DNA TGTGCCAGCAGAGGGTGGACAGAAAATGAAAAACTGTTTTTT. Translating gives CASRGWTENEKLFF.